A selection of T cell receptor beta chains follows, all from one sample in a study of blood T cell repertoires in COVID-19. The assay was immunoSEQ multiplex PCR, and TCRdb's table has in-frame clones only and misses some. The repertoire consists of some 380,000 clones, with more than 65% occurring once and the leading ten covering about 1%. The sample was peripheral blood. The receptors were gathered from a human donor with acute or convalescent COVID-19. The donor label of this sample is uncertain. The CDR3 runs from the conserved cysteine through the conserved F or W. The order of the fields is clone size, V gene, D gene, J gene, CDR3 DNA, CDR3 protein. The D gene is left open where the match is weak. Not all rows give a size; the values are once, few, many and, for expanded clones, a class.

-	TRBV7-8	-	TRBJ1-3	TGTGCCAGCAGCTTAACTACTACCGGATTCTCTGGAAACACCATATATTTT	CASSLTTTGFSGNTIYF
-	TRBV15	-	TRBJ1-2	TGTGCCACCAGCAGAGATCTTAGGACAGACTATGGCTACACCTTC	CATSRDLRTDYGYTF
many	TRBV2	TRBD2	TRBJ2-2	TGTGCCAGCAGAGACGTCTTGCGGGGGGACACCGGGGAGCTGTTTTTT	CASRDVLRGDTGELFF
-	TRBV6-5	TRBD1	TRBJ1-5	TGTGCCAGCAGTACCGGGACAGGGGGCTCTCAGCCCCAGCATTTT	CASSTGTGGSQPQHF
-	TRBV30	-	TRBJ1-2	TGTGCCTGGAGTGTGACAAACTATGGCTACACCTTC	CAWSVTNYGYTF
-	TRBV5-1	-	TRBJ1-1	TGCGCCAGCAGCTGGGGCGGGACTAACACTGAAGCTTTCTTT	CASSWGGTNTEAFF
few	TRBV18	TRBD1	TRBJ2-2	TGTGCCAGCTCACCACCGAGGACAGGCGGCACCGGGGAGCTGTTTTTT	CASSPPRTGGTGELFF
-	TRBV10-1	TRBD1	TRBJ1-5	TGCGCCAGCAGTTTAACAGGGGGCAATCAGCCCCAGCATTTT	CASSLTGGNQPQHF
-	TRBV18	TRBD1	TRBJ1-2	TGTGCCAGCTCACCAACTACGGGACAGGGGTATGGCTACACCTTC	CASSPTTGQGYGYTF
-	TRBV30	-	TRBJ1-5	TGTGCCTGGAGTGGTGGGGGGAATCAGCCCCAGCATTTT	CAWSGGGNQPQHF
-	TRBV10-2	-	TRBJ2-6	TGCGCCAGCAGTGGAAGTGGAGACTCTACTGGGGCCAACGTCCTGACTTTC	CASSGSGDSTGANVLTF
-	TRBV29-1	TRBD1	TRBJ1-3	TGCAGCGTTGGGGGGACAGTATCTGGAAACACCATATATTTT	CSVGGTVSGNTIYF
-	TRBV5-1	TRBD1	TRBJ2-7	TGTGCCAGCAGCGTTCGCACGGGGCAGGGGGCTTCCTACGAGCAGTACTTC	CASSVRTGQGASYEQYF
few	TRBV19	TRBD1	TRBJ2-2	TGTGCCAGTAGGGCCGACAGGGGAGTCACCGGGGAGCTGTTTTTT	CASRADRGVTGELFF
-	TRBV6-6	-	TRBJ1-1	TGTGCCAGCAGCGTACGGGGTTTGAACACTGAAGCTTTCTTT	CASSVRGLNTEAFF
-	TRBV5-5	TRBD1	TRBJ2-3	TGTGCCAGCAGCTTACAGGGGGCTTACACAGATACGCAGTATTTT	CASSLQGAYTDTQYF
-	TRBV5-1	TRBD2	TRBJ2-7	TGCGCCAGCAGCGGACTACCGGGGGGGGAGCAGTACTTC	CASSGLPGGEQYF
-	TRBV11-2	-	TRBJ1-2	TGTGCCAGCAGCTTAGTTTCAGCAGGGTTCTATGGCTACACCTTC	CASSLVSAGFYGYTF
-	TRBV7-8	-	TRBJ1-1	TGTGCCAGCAGCACAAACACTGGACTTGAAGCTTTCTTT	CASSTNTGLEAFF
-	TRBV28	-	TRBJ1-5	TGTGCCAGCAGCCATGGAACCTTGGAGCAGCCCCAGCATTTT	CASSHGTLEQPQHF
-	TRBV10-3	-	TRBJ1-5	TGTGCCACCAAAGGGGGGGTCCCTATAGCGAGTCAGCCCCAGCATTTT	CATKGGVPIASQPQHF
-	TRBV10-1	-	TRBJ2-7	TGCGCCAGCAGTGAGTCGGCGGGGCCGACCTACGAGCAGTACTTC	CASSESAGPTYEQYF
once	TRBV6-6	TRBD2	TRBJ2-2	TGTGCCAGCAGCCTTAATCTAGCGGGAGCTCCCGGGGAGCTGTTTTTT	CASSLNLAGAPGELFF
-	TRBV5-5	-	TRBJ1-2	TGTGCCAGCAGCTTGGACCGCGGGAGTTATGGCTACACCTTC	CASSLDRGSYGYTF
-	TRBV7-9	-	TRBJ1-2	TGTGCCAGCAGCTTAGATCTAGGGGGTGGCTACACCTTC	CASSLDLGGGYTF
-	TRBV18	-	TRBJ1-5	TGTGCCAGCTCACGGGGAGGGCAGACCAATCAGCCCCAGCATTTT	CASSRGGQTNQPQHF
-	TRBV2	TRBD2	TRBJ2-1	TGTGCCAGCAGGCCGGGACTAGCGGGAGGAAACAATGAGCAGTTCTTC	CASRPGLAGGNNEQFF
-	TRBV29-1	TRBD2	TRBJ2-2	TGCAGCGTCCCTTCGGGGGGGCTAAGCACCGGGGAGCTGTTTTTT	CSVPSGGLSTGELFF
-	TRBV5-1	-	TRBJ1-4	TGCGCCAGCAGCGCATCACAGGGTAGCAATGAAAAACTGTTTTTT	CASSASQGSNEKLFF
-	TRBV9	TRBD1	TRBJ2-3	TGTGCCAGCAGCGCCAGACAGGGCAGCACAGATACGCAGTATTTT	CASSARQGSTDTQYF